The text below deals with one TCR gamma chain. This CDR3 region has 13 residues. V shed 5 bases, J shed 7 bases, and the junction held 11 bases outside the gene matches. The germline gives CDR1 GITISATS, CDR2 ISYDGTV (reference sequence). TCRdb re-processed the multiplex PCR reads via CATT. Of around 2,500 gamma-chain clones detected, approximately 18% appear once; the ten largest clones hold roughly 61%. The data derive from a study of gamma delta lymphoproliferative disorders and STAT genes. The receptor sequences were amplified from genomic DNA of peripheral blood mononuclear cells. This TCR was recovered from a human donor with gamma-delta T-cell large granular lymphocyte leukemia. The sequenced material came from blood. The gene calls are TRGV9 and TRGJ1 or TRGJ2. TCRdb gives no J gene; it was assigned here by matching the DNA to germline. For the CDR3, the DNA is TGTGCCTTGTGGGTCAAAAAGGGGTATAAGAAACTCTTT. This encodes CALWVKKGYKKLF.